This T cell receptor (beta chain) was profiled in a study of OX40 agonist ivuxolimab in advanced cancers. Overall study context: The study treated patients with ivuxolimab, an agonistic anti-OX40 (CD134) antibody. Ivuxolimab doses were 0.01, 0.1, 0.3, 1.5, 3 or 10 mg/kg every 2 weeks.

Clones were read by immunoSEQ multiplex PCR, and TCRdb kept only the in-frame ones, dropping some. The table records about 85,000 clones, around 86% of them present only once. The V gene's germline CDR1 is MGHRA and CDR2 YSYEKL. The CDR3 has 11 residues. V was trimmed by 6 bases and J by 7 bases, leaving 7 bases between them. The sample was CD4+ or CD8+ T cells sorted from blood, taken in a trial of the OX40 agonist ivuxolimab. The rearrangement joins TRBV4-1 to TRBJ2-1; D is unclear. The sequence was obtained from an adult with an advanced solid tumor such as melanoma, head and neck, liver or kidney cancer. CDR3 loop: CASSGWNEQFF. CDR3 DNA: TGCGCCAGCAGTGGGTGGAATGAGCAGTTCTTC.